These 32 T cell receptor beta chains were all obtained from the same sample, sequenced in a study of blood T cell repertoires in COVID-19. The protocol was immunoSEQ multiplex PCR, while the TCRdb copy is restricted to in-frame clones and leaves out a portion. This sample carries approximately 60,000 clones, about 76% of them seen once, and the ten largest clones take around 20%. Sequencing was performed on peripheral blood. The receptors were sampled from a man aged 45-60 years with active or convalescent COVID-19.

The chain recombines TRBV14 with TRBJ1-2; D is possibly TRBD1 (5 bases). Germline CDR1 is SGHDN and CDR2 is FVKESK. This CDR3 has 15 amino acids. Trimming removed 3 bases at V and 5 bases at J, with 16 bases between. In DNA form, the CDR3 reads TGTGCCAGCAGCCACGGCCGCGGGGGAGGTTATGGCTACACCTTC. Translating gives CASSHGRGGGYGYTF.

This clone appeared once. This chain connects TRBV6-5 to TRBJ1-2; 8 positions agree with TRBD1. After removal of 6 bases from V and 6 bases from J, the junction contained 6 bases not matched to a gene. Looked up from germline, CDR1 is MNHEY and CDR2 is SVGAGI. CDR3 length equals 13 residues. CDR3 nucleotide sequence: TGTGCCAGCAGCGGACAGGGAAAAGATGGCTACACCTTC. This encodes CASSGQGKDGYTF.

This clone came up a few times. The V call is TRBV11-2, the J call TRBJ1-5; D remains unclear. The CDR3 totals 13 residues. The ends were cut back, 0 bases at V and 5 bases at J, with 5 bases in the middle. Germline values: CDR1 SGHAT, CDR2 FQNNGV. CDR3 in DNA: TGTGCCAGCAGCTTAGAACGGGATCAGCCCCAGCATTTT. Protein product: CASSLERDQPQHF.

This clone was seen a few times. The chain couples TRBV4-1 to TRBJ2-1; 10 nucleotides agree with TRBD2. V lost 5 bases to trimming and J lost 4 bases; unmatched junction nucleotides: 5. This CDR3 region has 15 residues. Germline CDR1 is MGHRA and CDR2 is YSYEKL. CDR3 sequence reads: CASSDLAGVYNEQFF. In nucleotides, the CDR3 is TGCGCCAGCAGCGACCTAGCGGGGGTTTACAATGAGCAGTTCTTC.

The rearrangement links TRBV3-1 (or the pseudogene TRBV3-2) to TRBJ1-4, with unresolved D. This CDR3 has 12 residues. CDR1 is LGHDT and CDR2 is YNNKEL in the germline V gene (reference sequence). The V and J ends lost 0 bases and 13 bases respectively, with 9 bases between them. CDR3 coding DNA: TGTGCCAGCAGCCAAGATACTCAAGCACTGTTTTTT. The encoded protein is CASSQDTQALFF.

J is TRBJ1-3 and V is TRBV15; D uncertain. V was shortened by 0 bases and J by 7 bases, with 4 bases between the two germline ends. Germline V gives CDR1 LNHNV, CDR2 YYDKDF (reference sequence). This CDR3 has 12 residues. Written as DNA, the CDR3 is TGTGCCACCAGCAGAGAGCGGAACACCATATATTTT. Protein product: CATSRERNTIYF.

The chain links TRBV15 to TRBJ2-3; tentatively, D is TRBD2 (6 bases). CDR3 length: 12 amino acids. Trimming pared 5 bases from V and 5 bases from J, leaving 8 bases between. CDR1 is LNHNV and CDR2 is YYDKDF in the germline V gene (reference sequence). The CDR3 spells CATSWGGDTQYF. The CDR3 DNA reads as TGTGCCACCAGCTGGGGAGGAGATACGCAGTATTTT.

This clone has only a few counts. This chain joins TRBV3-1 (or the pseudogene TRBV3-2) and TRBJ1-2, with TRBD1 identical over 7 bases. CDR1 LGHDT and CDR2 YNNKEL come from the germline V gene (reference sequence). Trimming at V came to 5 bases and at J to 7 bases, leaving 10 bases not matched to a gene. This CDR3 contains 14 residues. CDR3 coding DNA: TGTGCCAGCAGCGCCCAGACAGGGATTGGTGGCTACACCTTC. As protein: CASSAQTGIGGYTF.

This clone was seen just once. The chain carries TRBV11-2 and TRBJ2-1, with TRBD2 identical over 11 bases. Germline CDR1 SGHAT, CDR2 FQNNGV. The CDR3 has 15 amino acids. V was pared by 5 bases and J by 6 bases, with 6 bases of the junction left unmatched. Here the CDR3 reads CASSPASGRTNEQFF. The CDR3 DNA sequence: TGTGCCAGCAGCCCTGCTAGCGGGAGGACCAATGAGCAGTTCTTC. Using reference TRBV11-2 and TRBJ2-1 for the parts outside the CDR3, the full variable domain is EAGVAQSPRYKIIEKRQSVAFWCNPISGHATLYWYQQILGQGPKLLIQFQNNGVVDDSQLPKDRFSAERLKGVDSTLKIQPAKLEDSAVYLCASSPASGRTNEQFFGPGTRLTVL.

This chain connects TRBV2 to TRBJ1-1, with 7 positions matching TRBD1. This CDR3 has 12 amino acids. Germline CDR1 SNHLY, CDR2 FYNNEI. The V segment lost 7 bases and the J segment 9 bases; nucleotides outside the gene matches: 8. The CDR3, as DNA: TGTGCCAGCACCGGAGGGGGCAGGAAAGCTTTCTTT. Its protein product is CASTGGGRKAFF.

The chain's CDR3 is CASSVTAGANVLTF. The CDR3 coding sequence is TGTGCCAGCAGCGTAACAGCTGGGGCCAACGTCCTGACTTTC. The chain recombines TRBV11-2 with TRBJ2-6; D ambiguous. CDR3 length equals 14 residues. V was shortened by 5 bases and J by 2 bases, with 7 bases between the two germline ends. The V gene's germline CDR1 is SGHAT and CDR2 FQNNGV.

This clone was detected only a few times. The chain uses TRBV3-1 (or the pseudogene TRBV3-2) and TRBJ1-2; 7 positions agree with TRBD1. Germline values: CDR1 LGHDT, CDR2 YNNKEL (reference sequence). V shed 4 bases and J 4 bases; nucleotides not matched to a gene: 9. The CDR3 spans 15 residues. The CDR3 is CASSPRQGFLYGYTF. The CDR3, as DNA: TGTGCCAGCAGCCCGCGACAGGGATTCCTCTATGGCTACACCTTC.

The V call is TRBV5-5, the J call TRBJ2-3; D remains unclear. The CDR3 totals 14 residues. The germline V gene encodes CDR1 SGHKS and CDR2 YYEKEE (reference sequence). Trimming removed 1 base from V and 6 bases from J, with 12 bases in between. CDR3 nucleotides: TGTGCCAGCAGCTTGTCTTACCAGGCGGATACGCAGTATTTT. The encoded protein is CASSLSYQADTQYF.

This sequence joins TRBV7-9 and TRBJ2-2; D unclear. V gave up 11 bases and J gave up 6 bases, with 10 bases separating them. Germline CDR1 and CDR2: SEHNR and FQNEAQ (reference sequence). The CDR3 extends over 11 amino acids. The CDR3 sequence: CAVLIAGELFF. DNA of the CDR3: TGTGCCGTCCTTATCGCCGGGGAGCTGTTTTTT.

J is TRBJ2-3 and V is TRBV25-1, with 9 nucleotides matching TRBD1. The V segment lost 4 bases and the J segment 11 bases; nucleotides outside the gene matches: 10. CDR1 and CDR2 from the germline V gene are MGHDK and SYGVNS. This CDR3 contains 14 residues. CDR3 sequence: CASSGADRGGGQYF. DNA for the CDR3: TGTGCCAGCAGTGGTGCGGACAGGGGAGGGGGGCAGTATTTT.

The rearrangement uses TRBV5-1 and TRBJ1-6; TRBD1 aligns across 7 bases. The trim removed 4 bases at V and 8 bases at J, leaving 12 bases unmatched. From germline, CDR1 is SGHRS and CDR2 YFSETQ. The CDR3 loop spans 16 amino acids. The DNA for the CDR3 is TGCGCCAGCAGCGTAAACCCCGGGACAGAAGATTCACCCCTCCACTTT. As protein: CASSVNPGTEDSPLHF.

CDR3 coding DNA: TGCGCCAGCAGCTTGGACACTAGCGTTTTATACGAGCAGTACTTC. It encodes CASSLDTSVLYEQYF. The V gene is TRBV5-1, the J gene TRBJ2-7; 7 positions agree with TRBD2. The junction had 7 bases not matched to a gene; V was cut back by 0 bases and J by 4 bases. The CDR3 spans 15 residues. CDR1 is SGHRS and CDR2 is YFSETQ in the germline V gene.

V gene TRBV7-9 combines with J gene TRBJ1-2, with TRBD1 matching over 7 bases. Per germline, CDR1 SEHNR and CDR2 FQNEAQ (reference sequence). The CDR3 loop spans 15 amino acids. V shed 2 bases and J 8 bases; nucleotides not matched to a gene: 11. CDR3 protein: CASSLYISGGQGYTF. In nucleotides, the CDR3 is TGTGCCAGCAGCTTATATATCTCAGGGGGTCAGGGCTACACCTTC.

V usage is TRBV18 and J usage is TRBJ2-7; 11 bases align to TRBD1. V shed 6 bases, J shed 4 bases, and the junction held 5 bases outside the gene matches. CDR1 is KGHSH, CDR2 LQKENI, per germline. The CDR3 spans 14 residues. This CDR3 is CASSLDRGQYEQYF. Here the CDR3 DNA reads TGTGCCAGCTCGCTGGACAGGGGGCAATACGAGCAGTACTTC.

The V gene is TRBV6-5, the J gene TRBJ1-3, with D possibly being TRBD1 (5 bases). This CDR3 spans 15 amino acids. Looked up from germline, CDR1 is MNHEY and CDR2 is SVGAGI. Trimming took off 2 bases at V and 2 bases at J, with 10 bases between the two ends. Here the CDR3 DNA reads TGTGCCAGCAGTTACGGAACAGGCACTGGAAACACCATATATTTT. Residues: CASSYGTGTGNTIYF.

The table lists this clone with a count of one. The CDR3 loop is CSASSMAWSPLHF. CDR3 bases: TGCAGTGCTAGTTCGATGGCATGGTCACCCCTCCACTTT. The J gene is TRBJ1-6, the V gene TRBV20-1, with D hard to call. Trimming removed 3 bases from V and 10 bases from J, with 13 bases in between. The germline gives CDR1 DFQATT, CDR2 SNEGSKA (reference sequence). The length of the CDR3 is 13 residues.

This clone was recorded a few times. The chain joins TRBV7-9 to TRBJ2-2; TRBD2 might be the D (6 bases). V gave up 3 bases and J gave up 7 bases, with 12 bases separating them. Germline-derived CDR1 and CDR2 are SEHNR and FQNEAQ (reference sequence). This CDR3 has 14 residues. CDR3 bases: TGTGCCAGCAGCTTGGGCGGGGTGAACGGGGAGCTGTTTTTT. Its protein product is CASSLGGVNGELFF.

The rearrangement links TRBV10-1 to TRBJ1-2; D uncertain. The germline V gene has CDR1 WNHNN and CDR2 SYGVQD (reference sequence). This CDR3 is built from 13 residues. The ends were cut back, 6 bases at V and 7 bases at J, with 15 bases in the middle. The CDR3 nucleotides are TGCGCCAGCAGCGATGACCGGGTGGTTGGCTACACCTTC. Amino acid sequence: CASSDDRVVGYTF.

The chain recombines TRBV30 with TRBJ2-7, with D perhaps matching TRBD2 (5 bases). This CDR3 comprises 13 residues. Germline CDR1 reads GTSNPN; CDR2 reads SVGIG (reference sequence). Trimming pared 2 bases from V and 4 bases from J, leaving 12 bases between. The CDR3 DNA is TGTGCCTGGAGTAGCGGCCCAAGGTACGAGCAGTACTTC. This translates into CAWSSGPRYEQYF.

This chain links TRBV5-1 with TRBJ1-4; 9 bases are shared with TRBD1. V was pared by 0 bases and J by 7 bases, with 4 bases of the junction left unmatched. The CDR3 contains 15 residues. Germline V gives CDR1 SGHRS, CDR2 YFSETQ. The CDR3 region has the DNA TGCGCCAGCAGCTTGGCAGGGACAGGGACTGAAAAACTGTTTTTT. This translates into CASSLAGTGTEKLFF.

The chain is built from TRBV6-5 and TRBJ2-7; TRBD1 matches 9 bases. Trimming at V came to 6 bases and at J to 6 bases, leaving 6 bases not matched to a gene. This CDR3 spans 13 amino acids. In germline, CDR1 is MNHEY, CDR2 SVGAGI. CDR3 amino acids: CASRVGTGSEQYF. The CDR3 DNA sequence: TGTGCCAGCAGGGTTGGGACAGGGAGCGAGCAGTACTTC.

This chain uses TRBV2 with TRBJ2-7; 7 nucleotides line up with TRBD2. Per the germline V gene, CDR1 is SNHLY and CDR2 is FYNNEI. CDR3 length: 15 amino acids. The V segment lost 3 bases and the J segment 2 bases; nucleotides outside the gene matches: 7. CDR3 region: CASSERLAVTYEQYF. The CDR3 DNA reads as TGTGCCAGCAGTGAGCGTCTAGCGGTGACCTACGAGCAGTACTTC.

A few counts support this clone. The V gene is TRBV6-5, the J gene TRBJ2-1, with 8 bases fitting TRBD1. Germline CDR1 and CDR2: MNHEY and SVGAGI. Trimming at V came to 7 bases and at J to 2 bases, leaving 7 bases not matched to a gene. This CDR3 comprises 15 residues. CDR3 sequence: CASMGPGQAYNEQFF. The CDR3 DNA reads TGTGCCAGCATGGGACCGGGACAGGCCTACAATGAGCAGTTCTTC.

This clone has only a few counts. The CDR3 DNA sequence: TGTGCCAGCAGCTCCGGACAGGGGGCAGTTGGCGAGCAGTACTTC. This translates into CASSSGQGAVGEQYF. The chain recombines TRBV7-2 with TRBJ2-7, with 11 bases fitting TRBD1. This CDR3 has 15 amino acids. Looked up from germline, CDR1 is SGHTA and CDR2 is FQGNSA. The ends lost 4 bases at V and 6 bases at J; junction bases unmatched: 8.

The chain is built from TRBV7-3 and TRBJ1-2, with 7 nucleotides matching TRBD1. The CDR3 runs to 15 residues. Germline V gene sequence: CDR1 SGHTA, CDR2 FQGTGA. V was clipped by 3 bases and J by 2 bases; unmatched bases: 6. The CDR3, as DNA: TGTGCCAGCAGCTTGGTCGAGGGACAGAACTATGGCTACACCTTC. It encodes CASSLVEGQNYGYTF.

The rearrangement joins TRBV3-1 (or the pseudogene TRBV3-2) to TRBJ2-7, with a weak D call TRBD2 (5 bases). V was trimmed by 0 bases and J by 6 bases, leaving 12 bases between them. Germline lookup yields CDR1 LGHDT and CDR2 YNNKEL (reference sequence). The CDR3 has 14 residues. The CDR3 here is CASSQDLRGSEQYF. The CDR3 bases are TGTGCCAGCAGCCAAGATCTCCGGGGTTCCGAGCAGTACTTC.

This rearrangement joins TRBV5-1 to TRBJ2-7; 10 nucleotides agree with TRBD2. This CDR3 has 15 amino acids. Germline V lookup: CDR1 SGHRS, CDR2 YFSETQ. J was trimmed by 5 bases and V by 3 bases; bases with no gene match: 8. The CDR3 spells CASSSLAGGFDEQYF. The CDR3 nucleotides are TGCGCCAGCAGCTCCTTAGCGGGAGGATTTGACGAGCAGTACTTC. The full variable domain, rest sourced from reference TRBV5-1 and TRBJ2-7, is KAGVTQTPRYLIKTRGQQVTLSCSPISGHRSVSWYQQTPGQGLQFLFEYFSETQRNKGNFPGRFSGRQFSNSRSEMNVSTLELGDSALYLCASSSLAGGFDEQYFGPGTRLTVT.